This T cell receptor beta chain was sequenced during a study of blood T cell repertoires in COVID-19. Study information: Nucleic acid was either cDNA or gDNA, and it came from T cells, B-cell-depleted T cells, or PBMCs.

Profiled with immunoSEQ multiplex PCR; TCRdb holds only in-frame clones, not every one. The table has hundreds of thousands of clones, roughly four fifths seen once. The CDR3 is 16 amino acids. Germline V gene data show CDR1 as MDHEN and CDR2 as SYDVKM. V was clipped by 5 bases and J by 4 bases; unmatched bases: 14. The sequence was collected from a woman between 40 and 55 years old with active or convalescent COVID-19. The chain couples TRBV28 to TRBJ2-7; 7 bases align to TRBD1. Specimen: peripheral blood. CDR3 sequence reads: CASSTTGQWGPYEQYF. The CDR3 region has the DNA TGTGCCAGCAGTACGACGGGACAGTGGGGCCCTTACGAGCAGTACTTC.